The entry below describes one T cell receptor beta chain. Antigen: not known. The CDR3 consists of 13 residues. Germline V gene sequence: CDR1 MNHNY, CDR2 SVGAGI (reference sequence). Trimming took off 8 bases at V and 4 bases at J, with 14 bases between the two ends. This sample stems from a study of PD-1 blockade in classical Hodgkin lymphoma. Study details: Patients were infused with nivolumab 3 mg/kg every 2 weeks. Study-wide results and caveats: At baseline, newly diagnosed patients reportedly showed less TCR diversity than healthy donors. Any patient who commenced nivolumab under 1 year after ASCT was excluded. It was among complete responders that baseline diversity resembled that of newly diagnosed patients.

Each of the patients experienced relapse following autologous stem cell transplantation, and their brentuximab vedotin exposure differed. Sequencing was performed with immunoSEQ multiplex PCR; in TCRdb, only in-frame clones are kept and a portion is missing. This sample has around 20,000 clones, with around 85% found just once. The specimen comprised peripheral blood mononuclear cells (PBMCs), sampled at baseline. This receptor was taken from a human donor with classical Hodgkin lymphoma. The chain has TRBV6-6 and TRBJ1-1, with D tentatively TRBD1 (6 bases). The CDR3 loop is CASGLIQGTEAFF. As DNA, the CDR3 is TGTGCCAGCGGCTTGATACAGGGCACTGAAGCTTTCTTT.